The clone carrying this T cell receptor (beta chain) has a count of ten or more. The CDR3 has 15 amino acids. V dropped 1 base and J dropped 3 bases, with 13 bases sitting between them. Germline CDR1 is SEHNR and CDR2 is FQNEAQ (reference sequence). This record comes from a study of CD8+CD57+ T cells in acquired aplastic anemia. Profiling of TCR beta VDJ combinations and CDR3 sequences used genomic DNA as template. TCRdb re-called the reads through MiXCR, storing one row per CDR3 protein. The data contain more than 40,000 distinct CDR3 sequences, around 72% of them seen just once; the ten biggest clones take up 30% to 40%.

The J gene is TRBJ2-7, the V gene TRBV7-9, with D possibly TRBD2 on 6 matching bases. The TCR was taken from a human donor in good health, serving as a control. The sample consisted of sorted CD4+, CD8+, or CD8+CD57+ T cells (not recorded which) from PBMCs. Here the CDR3 DNA reads TGTGCCAGCAGCTTAGAGGAGGGATCCTTCTACGAGCAGTACTTC. Protein sequence: CASSLEEGSFYEQYF.